What follows are 6 T cell receptor beta chains derived from one specimen sequenced in a study of beta chain features in type 1 diabetes. These receptors have no identified antigens. Study results and caveats: The study found moderately but significantly shorter TCRB CDR3s in all four CD4+ subsets of Type 1 diabetes patients.

Investigators reverse transcribed all isolated RNA, so they sequenced expressed TCRB transcripts. Produced via immunoSEQ multiplex PCR; TCRdb's table is partial and in-frame only. The sample records 250,000 to 300,000 clones, around 24% being singletons. What was sequenced was naive CD4+ T cells from blood. The receptors stem from a woman between 25 and 40 years old with type 1 diabetes.

There are a few counts of this clone. The rearrangement uses TRBV5-6 and TRBJ2-5, with TRBD2 as a possible D gene (5 bases). Germline V gives CDR1 SGHDT, CDR2 YYEEEE. The CDR3 contains 12 residues. Trimming shortened V by 4 bases and J by 4 bases, and 8 bases separated the two germline ends. DNA for the CDR3: TGTGCCAGCAGCCGCCGGGGAGAGACCCAGTACTTC. This sequence encodes CASSRRGETQYF.

This clone came up a few times. The chain uses TRBV28 and TRBJ1-5, with 7 positions matching TRBD1. Germline V gene sequence: CDR1 MDHEN, CDR2 SYDVKM. J lost 0 bases, V lost 4 bases, and 6 bases had no gene match. This CDR3 region has 16 residues. CDR3 amino acids: CASSSGQSYSNQPQHF. CDR3 nucleotide sequence: TGTGCCAGCAGTTCGGGACAGAGTTATAGCAATCAGCCCCAGCATTTT. The whole variable domain, remainder taken from reference TRBV28 and TRBJ1-5, is DVKVTQSSRYLVKRTGEKVFLECVQDMDHENMFWYRQDPGLGLRLIYFSYDVKMKEKGDIPEGYSVSREKKERFSLILESASTNQTSMYLCASSSGQSYSNQPQHFGDGTRLSIL.

This clone has more than one count but fewer than ten. At one end, the junction sequence differs from germline, possibly due to a read error. V gene TRBV29-1 combines with J gene TRBJ2-7, with 9 bases fitting TRBD1. The CDR3 is made up of 14 amino acids. In germline, CDR1 is SQVTM, CDR2 ANQGSEA. CDR3 in DNA: TGCAGCGTCGAAGGGGGACAGGGCGTTTACGAGCAGTACTTC. Translated: CSVEGGQGVYEQYF.

The V and J genes are TRBV7-2 and TRBJ2-1; 8 bases are shared with TRBD2. J was trimmed by 7 bases and V by 1 base; bases with no gene match: 9. Germline CDR1 is SGHTA and CDR2 is FQGNSA. The CDR3 covers 16 residues. CDR3 in DNA: TGTGCCAGCAGCTTAGATTCCAGCGGGAGACGGAATGAGCAGTTCTTC. As protein: CASSLDSSGRRNEQFF. The full variable domain, rest sourced from reference TRBV7-2 and TRBJ2-1, is GAGVSQSPSNKVTEKGKDVELRCDPISGHTALYWYRQSLGQGLEFLIYFQGNSAPDKSGLPSDRFSAERTGGSVSTLTIQRTQQEDSAVYLCASSLDSSGRRNEQFFGPGTRLTVL.

This chain links TRBV5-4 with TRBJ2-3, with 10 bases that match TRBD2. This CDR3 is built from 15 residues. CDR1 and CDR2 (germline): SGHNT, YYREEE (reference sequence). Germline trimming cut 4 bases from V and 4 bases from J; bases unmatched to any gene: 6. DNA for the CDR3: TGTGCCAGCAGCGGTAGCGGGAGGTTAGCAGATACGCAGTATTTT. Residues: CASSGSGRLADTQYF.

The chain combines TRBV5-6 with TRBJ2-3; TRBD1 agrees at 11 bases. The CDR3 has 13 amino acids. Germline V CDR1 and CDR2: SGHDT, YYEEEE. CDR3 DNA: TGTGCGACGGACAGGGGGCGAGGGGATACGCAGTATTTT. Its protein is CATDRGRGDTQYF.